This note documents a single T cell receptor beta chain sequence. Its antigen remains unknown. The data were obtained in a study of T cell responses to AZD1222 COVID-19 vaccine. Whole-study results and caveats: The donor cohort was predominantly white British with a female majority, and clonal diversity may have been underestimated.

Using immunoSEQ multiplex PCR, the repertoire was profiled, and TCRdb retains in-frame clones only, with some absent. The sample gives just over 90,000 clones, 75% to 90% of which show up once; roughly 2.4% is in the top ten. This CDR3 has 15 amino acids. Germline V lookup: CDR1 LNHNV, CDR2 YYDKDF (reference sequence). V gave up 6 bases and J gave up 1 base; unmatched junction bases: 3. The sequences come from peripheral blood, collected 28 days after the second AZD1222 dose. V and J are TRBV15 and TRBJ1-3; 10 positions agree with TRBD1. The sequence came from an adult who received the AZD1222 COVID-19 vaccine. CDR3 DNA: TGTGCCACCAGGAGGGGACAGGGGTCTGGAAACACCATATATTTT. Translation gives CATRRGQGSGNTIYF.